The 24 T cell receptor beta chains reported below all come from one sample, sequenced in a study of blood T cells in healthy people across ages. Using a J-beta primer mix together with a sample-barcoded 5' primer, a second PCR was run for roughly 6 to 11 cycles. TCRdb itself ran the 5' RACE reads through MiXCR, one entry per CDR3 protein. The sample lists hundreds of thousands of distinct CDR3 sequences, under 55% occurring once. The sample consisted of blood. All receptors come from a man in his sixties in good health.

V and J are TRBV7-2 and TRBJ1-5; 8 bases fit TRBD1. CDR3 length equals 15 residues. In germline, CDR1 is SGHTA, CDR2 FQGNSA. The V and J ends lost 5 bases and 6 bases, in that order; junction bases with no gene match: 9. Written as DNA, the CDR3 is TGTGCCAGCAGCCGCGGACAGGGAGGTGGTCAGCCCCAGCATTTT. It yields the protein CASSRGQGGGQPQHF.

This clonotype has more than one count but fewer than ten. The CDR3 DNA reads as TGTGCCAGCAGTGTGACGGGGGTAAACACAGATACGCAGTATTTT. Amino acid sequence: CASSVTGVNTDTQYF. The J gene is TRBJ2-3, the V gene TRBV6-2 or TRBV6-3, with D possibly TRBD2 on 6 matching bases. CDR3 length: 15 residues. Germline CDR1 and CDR2: MNHEY and SVGEGT. Trimming stripped 5 bases from V and 2 bases from J, with 14 bases between.

This clonotype was counted a single time. A read error may explain this, as a much larger clone is one base away. The chain employs TRBV30 and TRBJ2-5; D is unresolved. V was pared by 0 bases and J by 4 bases, with 3 bases between. The germline CDR1 and CDR2 sequences are GTSNPN and SVGIG (reference sequence). The CDR3 spans 11 residues. The CDR3 region is CAWSVLETQYF. The DNA for the CDR3 is TGTGCCTGGAGTGTACTAGAGACCCAGTACTTC.

The V call is TRBV30, the J call TRBJ1-4; D is ambiguous. The V end was cut by 3 bases, the J end by 0 bases, with 8 bases between. Germline CDR1 reads GTSNPN; CDR2 reads SVGIG (reference sequence). This CDR3 is built from 14 residues. CDR3 nucleotide sequence: TGTGCCTGGAGCCCGGCTGCAACTAATGAAAAACTGTTTTTT. This sequence encodes CAWSPAATNEKLFF.

The V gene is TRBV20-1, the J gene TRBJ2-1, with 8 bases aligning to TRBD2. V lost 6 bases, J lost 7 bases, and 11 bases stayed unmatched. The CDR3 loop spans 14 amino acids. CDR1 and CDR2 from the germline V gene are DFQATT and SNEGSKA (reference sequence). CDR3 loop: CSAPNQAGGNEQFF. CDR3 bases: TGCAGTGCCCCTAACCAGGCGGGGGGAAATGAGCAGTTCTTC.

The V gene is TRBV7-6, the J gene TRBJ1-4; D unresolved. The CDR3 is 15 residues long. V lost 2 bases to trimming and J lost 5 bases, with 12 bases between them. Per the germline V gene, CDR1 is SGHVS and CDR2 is FNYEAQ. The CDR3 protein is CASSLSIGGNEKLFF. The CDR3 DNA reads TGTGCCAGCAGCTTATCAATAGGAGGGAATGAAAAACTGTTTTTT.

This clonotype was seen only a few times. The chain employs TRBV28 and TRBJ2-3, with a weak D call TRBD1 (6 bases). CDR3 size: 15 residues. Germline V gives CDR1 MDHEN, CDR2 SYDVKM. Between the trimmed V and J ends, which lost 4 bases and 1 base, there was a span of 12 bases. CDR3 sequence: CASSSNRDRTDTQYF. As DNA, the CDR3 is TGTGCCAGCAGTTCGAACAGGGATCGCACAGATACGCAGTATTTT.

The chain has TRBV18 and TRBJ2-2, with D uncertain. The V gene's germline CDR1 is KGHSH and CDR2 LQKENI. This CDR3 contains 14 residues. The V end was cut by 1 base, the J end by 1 base, with 4 bases between. The DNA for the CDR3 is TGTGCCAGCTCACCACTTGAGAACACCGGGGAGCTGTTTTTT. It is translated as CASSPLENTGELFF. Filled out from reference TRBV18 and TRBJ2-2, the complete variable domain reads NAGVMQNPRHLVRRRGQEARLRCSPMKGHSHVYWYRQLPEEGLKFMVYLQKENIIDESGMPKERFSAEFPKEGPSILRIQQVVRGDSAAYFCASSPLENTGELFFGEGSRLTVL.

Regarding this clonotype: A single base separates this from a much larger clone, so it may be a read error. The V and J genes are TRBV2 and TRBJ2-5; D ambiguous. The J call is uncertain, as TRBJ2-7 better fits the DNA end. CDR1 is SNHLY, CDR2 FYNNEI, per germline. The CDR3 extends over 11 amino acids. CDR3 nucleotide sequence: TGTGCCAGCGGATACCTCTACGAGCAGTACTTC. This sequence encodes CASGYLYEQYF.

This clonotype was seen a few times. The chain has TRBV3-1 and TRBJ2-3, with 10 bases that match TRBD2. V lost 1 base to trimming and J lost 5 bases; unmatched junction nucleotides: 6. There are 16 residues in the CDR3. The germline V gene encodes CDR1 LGHDT and CDR2 YNNKEL (reference sequence). In nucleotides, the CDR3 is TGTGCCAGCAGCCAAGTCTCTAGCGGGAGCCAAGATACGCAGTATTTT. It is translated as CASSQVSSGSQDTQYF.

This chain uses TRBV12-3 or TRBV12-4 with TRBJ2-3; 8 positions agree with TRBD2. The trim removed 11 bases at V and 0 bases at J, leaving 7 bases unmatched. This CDR3 contains 14 residues. CDR3 bases: TGTGCCGGCAAGGCTAGCGGGAGCACAGATACGCAGTATTTT. Encoded protein: CAGKASGSTDTQYF.

This clonotype came up once. At one end, the junction sequence differs from germline, possibly due to a read error. V usage is TRBV7-2 and J usage is TRBJ1-2; possibly TRBD1 for D (5 bases). The CDR3 covers 15 residues. Germline CDR1 is SGHTA and CDR2 is FQGNSA. CDR3 coding DNA: TGTGCCGGCAGCCGGGGCGTGGGGGAAGACTATGGCTACACCTTC. Translating it yields CAGSRGVGEDYGYTF.

This clonotype was observed a few times. The chain couples TRBV6-2 or TRBV6-3 to TRBJ2-1; the D is unclear. Trimming pared 4 bases from V and 4 bases from J, leaving 8 bases between. The CDR3 loop spans 13 amino acids. Germline CDR1 reads MNHEY; CDR2 reads SVGEGT. The CDR3 reads CASSLTTYNEQFF. The CDR3 nucleotides read TGTGCCAGCAGTTTAACTACTTACAATGAGCAGTTCTTC.

This clonotype was seen only a few times. The genes are TRBV3-1 and TRBJ2-5; the D gene is possibly TRBD1 (5 bases). Germline V gene sequence: CDR1 LGHDT, CDR2 YNNKEL (reference sequence). There are 15 residues in the CDR3. V lost 1 base and J 2 bases, leaving 11 bases between the germline ends. The CDR3: CASSQAVRGQETQYF. The CDR3 DNA follows: TGTGCCAGCAGCCAAGCAGTAAGGGGACAAGAGACCCAGTACTTC.

The chain uses TRBV20-1 and TRBJ2-5; 7 bases fit TRBD1. Germline loops: CDR1 DFQATT, CDR2 SNEGSKA (reference sequence). J was trimmed by 4 bases and V by 6 bases; bases with no gene match: 8. The CDR3 extends over 13 amino acids. This CDR3 reads CSAIRDSLETQYF. Written as DNA, the CDR3 is TGCAGTGCAATCCGGGACAGCCTAGAGACCCAGTACTTC.

This clonotype was found a few times. CDR3 in DNA: TGCGCCAGCAGCCACCGGGACAGGGACTACAATGAGCAGTTCTTC. Translated, it gives CASSHRDRDYNEQFF. The rearrangement links TRBV4-3 to TRBJ2-1, with 9 bases identical to TRBD1. This CDR3 has 15 amino acids. In germline, CDR1 is LGHNA, CDR2 YSLEER. The trim removed 3 bases at V and 3 bases at J, leaving 3 bases unmatched.

The chain carries TRBV7-2 and TRBJ1-2; possibly TRBD1 for D (6 bases). The CDR3 runs to 16 residues. V was trimmed by 5 bases and J by 3 bases, leaving 19 bases between them. Germline V gene data show CDR1 as SGHTA and CDR2 as FQGNSA. The CDR3 reads CASSPVRGAGDYGYTF. CDR3 sequence (DNA): TGTGCCAGCAGCCCCGTCCGGGGGGCTGGAGACTATGGCTACACCTTC.

This clonotype has a handful of counts. J is TRBJ2-7 and V is TRBV7-2, with D unclear. This CDR3 has 12 residues. In germline, CDR1 is SGHTA, CDR2 FQGNSA. V was trimmed by 4 bases and J by 6 bases, leaving 10 bases between them. The CDR3 spells CASSSFSGEQYF. The CDR3 DNA reads as TGTGCCAGCAGCTCCTTCTCGGGCGAGCAGTACTTC.

This clonotype has a single count. The rearrangement joins TRBV12-3 or TRBV12-4 to TRBJ1-1; maybe TRBD1 (5 bases). V lost 6 bases, J lost 7 bases, and 15 bases lay in between. The CDR3 extends over 13 amino acids. CDR3: CASSPPRGCEAFF. In DNA, the CDR3 is TGTGCCAGCAGCCCCCCGCGGGGGTGTGAAGCTTTCTTT.

In this sample, this clonotype turned up many times. V and J are TRBV7-2 and TRBJ2-3, with D tentatively TRBD1 (6 bases). There are 15 residues in the CDR3. V lost 1 base, J lost 5 bases, and 13 bases lay in between. Germline V gene lookup returns CDR1 SGHTA and CDR2 FQGNSA. In DNA form, the CDR3 reads TGTGCCAGCAGCTTAGTGTCGACAGGCAAAGATACGCAGTATTTT. Translated, it gives CASSLVSTGKDTQYF. Combining the CDR3 with reference TRBV7-2 and TRBJ2-3 gives the whole variable domain GAGVSQSPSNKVTEKGKDVELRCDPISGHTALYWYRQSLGQGLEFLIYFQGNSAPDKSGLPSDRFSAERTGGSVSTLTIQRTQQEDSAVYLCASSLVSTGKDTQYFGPGTRLTVL.

This clonotype was recorded only once. The rearrangement uses TRBV20-1 and TRBJ2-5; D is possibly TRBD1 (5 bases). Germline V gene data show CDR1 as DFQATT and CDR2 as SNEGSKA (reference sequence). V was trimmed by 1 base and J by 4 bases, leaving 10 bases between them. The CDR3 is 13 amino acids. In DNA form, the CDR3 reads TGCAGTGCTAGAGTATGGGGCGGAGAGACCCAGTACTTC. Protein product: CSARVWGGETQYF.

The V gene is TRBV10-3, the J gene TRBJ2-1; D remains ambiguous. The end of the DNA aligns better with TRBJ2-7, so the J call may be wrong. This CDR3 region has 15 residues. Germline V gene lookup returns CDR1 ENHRY and CDR2 SYGVKD. CDR3 protein: CAISEVYLTYNEQYF. The CDR3 DNA reads as TGTGCCATCAGTGAAGTCTACCTTACCTACAATGAGCAGTACTTC.

This clonotype has only a few counts. The junction departs from the called germline gene at one end, perhaps through a read error. The chain combines TRBV5-1 with TRBJ1-6; D uncertain. Per germline, CDR1 SGHRS and CDR2 YFSETQ. CDR3 length: 15 residues. The CDR3 here is CASSHRGSYNSPPHF. DNA of the CDR3: TGCGCCAGCAGCCATCGGGGATCCTATAATTCACCCCCCCACTTT.

The chain combines TRBV7-2 with TRBJ1-4; D unclear. Germline loops: CDR1 SGHTA, CDR2 FQGNSA. CDR3 length equals 13 residues. Trimming pared 5 bases from V and 8 bases from J, leaving 12 bases between. In DNA, the CDR3 is TGTGCCAGCAGCCCCACCTACGCGGAAAAACTGTTTTTT. It translates to CASSPTYAEKLFF.